This paragraph covers one T cell receptor (beta chain) sequence. The sample belongs to a study of blood T cell repertoires in COVID-19. Study at large: The origin of the acute and convalescent COVID-19 samples was the United States, Italy and Spain.

Germline V gives CDR1 MNHEY, CDR2 SMNVEV (reference sequence). The CDR3 has 13 amino acids. J lost 10 bases, V lost 6 bases, and 9 bases had no gene match. In the original workflow: By means of reference gene primer amplification, nucleated cell counts were estimated. Profiling relied on immunoSEQ multiplex PCR, and the TCRdb table lists in-frame clones only, not all of them. That table gives V, J and clone size, and the DNA gave D and trimming. The sample has roughly 50,000 clones; roughly 90% are singletons. The rearrangement links TRBV27 to TRBJ1-1; 9 nucleotides match TRBD1. This clonotype originated in a woman aged 60-75 years with active COVID-19. The sequenced sample was peripheral blood. Here the CDR3 reads CASSPDRGLGAFF. Here the CDR3 DNA reads TGTGCCAGCAGCCCGGACAGGGGTTTAGGAGCTTTCTTT.